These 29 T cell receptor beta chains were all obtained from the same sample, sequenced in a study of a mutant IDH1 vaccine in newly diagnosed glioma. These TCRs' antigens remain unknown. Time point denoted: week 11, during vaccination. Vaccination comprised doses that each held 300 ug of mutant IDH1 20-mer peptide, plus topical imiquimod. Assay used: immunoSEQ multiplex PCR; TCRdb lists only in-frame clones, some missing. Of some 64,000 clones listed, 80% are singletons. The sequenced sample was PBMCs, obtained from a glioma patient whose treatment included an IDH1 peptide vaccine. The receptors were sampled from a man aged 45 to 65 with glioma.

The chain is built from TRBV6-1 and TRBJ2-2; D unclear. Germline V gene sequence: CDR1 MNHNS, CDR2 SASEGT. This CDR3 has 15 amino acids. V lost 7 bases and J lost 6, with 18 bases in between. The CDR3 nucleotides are TGTGCCAGCATGGAATCGCCGGGTTTCCCCGGGGAGCTGTTTTTT. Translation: CASMESPGFPGELFF.

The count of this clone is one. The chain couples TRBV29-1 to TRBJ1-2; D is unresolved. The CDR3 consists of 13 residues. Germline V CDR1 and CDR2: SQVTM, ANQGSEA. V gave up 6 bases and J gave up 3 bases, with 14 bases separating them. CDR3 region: CSVADLADYGYTF. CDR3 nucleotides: TGCAGCGTCGCGGATTTGGCCGACTATGGCTACACCTTC.

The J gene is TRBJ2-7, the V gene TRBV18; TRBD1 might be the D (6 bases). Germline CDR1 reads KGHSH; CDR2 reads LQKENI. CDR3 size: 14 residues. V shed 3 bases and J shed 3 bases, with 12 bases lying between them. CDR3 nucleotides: TGTGCCAGCTCACCTGGGCAGGGGTACTACGAGCAGTACTTC. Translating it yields CASSPGQGYYEQYF.

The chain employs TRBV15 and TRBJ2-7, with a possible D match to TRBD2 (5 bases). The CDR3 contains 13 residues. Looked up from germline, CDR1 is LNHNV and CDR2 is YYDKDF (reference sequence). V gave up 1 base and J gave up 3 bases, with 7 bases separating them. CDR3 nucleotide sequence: TGTGCCACCAGCAGAGCCAGCGGCTACGAGCAGTACTTC. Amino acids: CATSRASGYEQYF.

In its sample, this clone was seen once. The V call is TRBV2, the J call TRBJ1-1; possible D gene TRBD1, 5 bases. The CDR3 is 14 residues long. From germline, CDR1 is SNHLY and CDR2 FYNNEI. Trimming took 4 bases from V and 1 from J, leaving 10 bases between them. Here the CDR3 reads CASSAVDRNTEAFF. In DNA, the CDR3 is TGTGCCAGCAGTGCGGTAGACAGGAACACTGAAGCTTTCTTT. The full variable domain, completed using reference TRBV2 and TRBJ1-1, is EPEVTQTPSHQVTQMGQEVILRCVPISNHLYFYWYRQILGQKVEFLVSFYNNEISEKSEIFDDQFSVERPDGSNFTLKIRSTKLEDSAMYFCASSAVDRNTEAFFGQGTRLTVV.

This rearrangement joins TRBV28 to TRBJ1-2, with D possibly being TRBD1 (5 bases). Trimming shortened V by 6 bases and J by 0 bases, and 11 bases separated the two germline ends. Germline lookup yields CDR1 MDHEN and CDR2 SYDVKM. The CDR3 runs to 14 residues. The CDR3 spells CASRTGGANYGYTF. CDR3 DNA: TGTGCCAGCAGGACCGGGGGAGCTAACTATGGCTACACCTTC.

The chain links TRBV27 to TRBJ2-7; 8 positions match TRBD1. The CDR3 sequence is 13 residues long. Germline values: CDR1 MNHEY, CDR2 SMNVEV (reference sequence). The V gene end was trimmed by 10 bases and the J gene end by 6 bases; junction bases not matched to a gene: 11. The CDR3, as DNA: TGTGCCACTTCGACAGGGGAAAGGGTCGAGCAGTACTTC. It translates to CATSTGERVEQYF.

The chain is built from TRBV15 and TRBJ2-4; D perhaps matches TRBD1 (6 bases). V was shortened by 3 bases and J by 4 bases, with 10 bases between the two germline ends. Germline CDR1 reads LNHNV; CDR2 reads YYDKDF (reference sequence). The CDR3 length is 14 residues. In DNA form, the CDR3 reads TGTGCCACCAGCAGTCGACAGGATAAAAACATTCAGTACTTC. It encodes CATSSRQDKNIQYF.

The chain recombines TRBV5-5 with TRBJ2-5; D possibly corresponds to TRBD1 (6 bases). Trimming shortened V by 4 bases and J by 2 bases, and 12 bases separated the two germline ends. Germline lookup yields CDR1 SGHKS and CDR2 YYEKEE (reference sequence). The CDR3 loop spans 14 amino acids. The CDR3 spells CASSLTDRQETQYF. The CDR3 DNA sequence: TGTGCCAGCAGCCTAACGGACAGACAAGAGACCCAGTACTTC. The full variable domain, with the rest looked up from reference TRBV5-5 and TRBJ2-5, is DAGVTQSPTHLIKTRGQQVTLRCSPISGHKSVSWYQQVLGQGPQFIFQYYEKEERGRGNFPDRFSARQFPNYSSELNVNALLLGDSALYLCASSLTDRQETQYFGPGTRLLVL.

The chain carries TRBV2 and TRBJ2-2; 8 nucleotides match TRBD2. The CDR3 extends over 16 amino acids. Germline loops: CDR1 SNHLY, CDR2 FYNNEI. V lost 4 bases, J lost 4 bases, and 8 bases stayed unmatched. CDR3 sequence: CASSVNSGIVTGELFF. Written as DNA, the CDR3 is TGTGCCAGCAGTGTTAATAGCGGGATTGTCACCGGGGAGCTGTTTTTT.

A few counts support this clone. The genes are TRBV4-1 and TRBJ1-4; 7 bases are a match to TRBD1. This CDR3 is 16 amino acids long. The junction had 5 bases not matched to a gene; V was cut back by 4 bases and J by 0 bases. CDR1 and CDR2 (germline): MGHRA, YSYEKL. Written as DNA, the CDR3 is TGCGCCAGCAGCCCTCGGACAGGAACAACTAATGAAAAACTGTTTTTT. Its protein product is CASSPRTGTTNEKLFF.

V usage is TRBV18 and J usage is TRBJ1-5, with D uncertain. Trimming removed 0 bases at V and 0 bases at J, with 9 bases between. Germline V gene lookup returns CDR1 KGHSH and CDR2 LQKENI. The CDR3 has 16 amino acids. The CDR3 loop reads CASSPPVRDSNQPQHF. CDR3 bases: TGTGCCAGCTCACCACCGGTAAGGGATAGCAATCAGCCCCAGCATTTT.

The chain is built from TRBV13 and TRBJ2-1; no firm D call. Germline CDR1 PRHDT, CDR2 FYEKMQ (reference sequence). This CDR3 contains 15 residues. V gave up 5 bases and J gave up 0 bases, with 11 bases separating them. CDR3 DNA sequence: TGTGCCAGCAGCCTCCCCACGAGCTCCTACAATGAGCAGTTCTTC. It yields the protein CASSLPTSSYNEQFF.

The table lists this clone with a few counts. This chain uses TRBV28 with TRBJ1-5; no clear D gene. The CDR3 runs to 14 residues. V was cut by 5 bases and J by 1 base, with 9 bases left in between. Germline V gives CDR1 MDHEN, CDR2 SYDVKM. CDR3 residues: CASSPAESNQPQHF. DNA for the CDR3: TGTGCCAGCAGTCCAGCGGAAAGCAATCAGCCCCAGCATTTT.

The CDR3 bases are TGTGCCAGTAGTCGACAGGGTAGCTACGAGCAGTACTTC. Protein: CASSRQGSYEQYF. V usage is TRBV19 and J usage is TRBJ2-7; TRBD1 matches 7 bases. This CDR3 has 13 amino acids. Germline V gene sequence: CDR1 LNHDA, CDR2 SQIVND (reference sequence). Germline trimming cut 5 bases from V and 3 bases from J; bases unmatched to any gene: 4. Supplemented by reference TRBV19 and TRBJ2-7, the full variable domain reads DGGITQSPKYLFRKEGQNVTLSCEQNLNHDAMYWYRQDPGQGLRLIYYSQIVNDFQKGDIAEGYSVSREKKESFPLTVTSAQKNPTAFYLCASSRQGSYEQYFGPGTRLTVT.

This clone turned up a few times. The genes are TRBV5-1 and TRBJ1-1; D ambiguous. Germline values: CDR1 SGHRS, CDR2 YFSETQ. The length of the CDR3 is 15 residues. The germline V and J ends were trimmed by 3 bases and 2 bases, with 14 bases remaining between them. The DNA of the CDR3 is TGCGCCAGCAGCTACCACGAGCGAGTCAACACTGAAGCTTTCTTT. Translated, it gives CASSYHERVNTEAFF.

CDR3 region: CAWSRGSSYEQYF. DNA for the CDR3: TGTGCCTGGAGTAGGGGATCCTCCTACGAGCAGTACTTC. The genes are TRBV30 and TRBJ2-7; weak D call: TRBD1 (5 bases). With 2 bases removed from V and 0 bases from J, the gap between germline ends came to 8 bases. The CDR3 sequence is 13 residues long. CDR1 and CDR2 from the germline V gene are GTSNPN and SVGIG (reference sequence).

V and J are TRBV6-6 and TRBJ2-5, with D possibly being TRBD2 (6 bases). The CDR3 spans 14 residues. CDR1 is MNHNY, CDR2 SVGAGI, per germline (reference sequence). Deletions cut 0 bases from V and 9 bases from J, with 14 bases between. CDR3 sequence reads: CASSYSSGGSAQYF. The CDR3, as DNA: TGTGCCAGCAGTTACTCCAGTGGGGGGTCGGCCCAGTACTTC.

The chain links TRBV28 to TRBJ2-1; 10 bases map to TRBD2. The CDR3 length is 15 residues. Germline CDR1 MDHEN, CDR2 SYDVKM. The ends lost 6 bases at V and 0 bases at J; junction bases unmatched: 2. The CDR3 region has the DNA TGTGCCAGCAGAACTAGCGGGACCTCCTACAATGAGCAGTTCTTC. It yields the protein CASRTSGTSYNEQFF.

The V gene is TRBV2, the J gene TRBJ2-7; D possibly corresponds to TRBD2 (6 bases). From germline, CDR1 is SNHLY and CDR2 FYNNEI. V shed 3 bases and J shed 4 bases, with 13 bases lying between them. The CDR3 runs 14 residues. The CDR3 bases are TGTGCCAGCAGTGACGGGGGAAAGAGTTACGAGCAGTACTTC. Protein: CASSDGGKSYEQYF.

Written as DNA, the CDR3 is TGCGCCAGCAGCTTGGGGGCGTCTCAAGAGACCCAGTACTTC. This codes for CASSLGASQETQYF. V usage is TRBV5-1 and J usage is TRBJ2-5; D is unresolved. V was cut by 0 bases and J by 2 bases, with 8 bases left in between. Germline-derived CDR1 and CDR2 are SGHRS and YFSETQ. The CDR3 runs to 14 residues.

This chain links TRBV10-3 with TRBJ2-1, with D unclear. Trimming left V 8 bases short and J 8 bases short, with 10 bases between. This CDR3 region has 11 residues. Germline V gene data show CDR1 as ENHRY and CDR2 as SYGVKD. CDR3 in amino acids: CAIGAADEQFF. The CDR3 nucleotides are TGTGCCATCGGAGCCGCGGATGAGCAGTTCTTC.

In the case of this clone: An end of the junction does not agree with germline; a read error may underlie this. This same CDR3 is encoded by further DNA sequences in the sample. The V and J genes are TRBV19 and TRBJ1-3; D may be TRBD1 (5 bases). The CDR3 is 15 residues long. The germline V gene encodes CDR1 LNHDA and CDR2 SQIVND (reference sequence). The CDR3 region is CASGTETFFGNTIYF. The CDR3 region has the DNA TGCGCCAGTGGGACGGAAACTTTCTTCGGAAACACCATATATTTT.

The DNA of the CDR3 is TGCGCCAGCAGCTTGGTGAGGGGAGAGGACGAGCAGTACTTC. Protein: CASSLVRGEDEQYF. This sequence joins TRBV5-1 and TRBJ2-7; the D gene could be TRBD1 or TRBD2 (5 bases each). V lost 0 bases and J 5 bases, leaving 12 bases between the germline ends. The germline CDR1 and CDR2 sequences are SGHRS and YFSETQ. The length of the CDR3 is 14 residues. Full variable domain (missing parts from reference TRBV5-1 and TRBJ2-7): KAGVTQTPRYLIKTRGQQVTLSCSPISGHRSVSWYQQTPGQGLQFLFEYFSETQRNKGNFPGRFSGRQFSNSRSEMNVSTLELGDSALYLCASSLVRGEDEQYFGPGTRLTVT.

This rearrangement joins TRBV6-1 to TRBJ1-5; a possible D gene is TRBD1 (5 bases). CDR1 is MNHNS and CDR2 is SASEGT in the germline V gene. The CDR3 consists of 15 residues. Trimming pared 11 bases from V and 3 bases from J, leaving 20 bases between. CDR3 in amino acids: CAGSQGHAFNQPQHF. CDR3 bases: TGTGCCGGATCACAAGGACACGCGTTCAATCAGCCCCAGCATTTT.

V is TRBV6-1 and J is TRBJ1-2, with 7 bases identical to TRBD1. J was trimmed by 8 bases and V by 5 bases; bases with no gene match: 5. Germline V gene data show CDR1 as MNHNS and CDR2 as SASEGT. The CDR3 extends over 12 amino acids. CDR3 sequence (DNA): TGTGCCAGCAGTTCGAGGGGGCAAGGCTACACCTTC. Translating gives CASSSRGQGYTF.

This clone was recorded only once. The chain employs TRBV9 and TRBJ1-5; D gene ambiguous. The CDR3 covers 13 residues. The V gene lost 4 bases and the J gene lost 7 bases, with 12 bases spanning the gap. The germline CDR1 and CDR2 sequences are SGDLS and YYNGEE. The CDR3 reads CASSPNLEQPQHF. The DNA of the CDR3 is TGTGCCAGCAGCCCCAATTTGGAACAGCCCCAGCATTTT.

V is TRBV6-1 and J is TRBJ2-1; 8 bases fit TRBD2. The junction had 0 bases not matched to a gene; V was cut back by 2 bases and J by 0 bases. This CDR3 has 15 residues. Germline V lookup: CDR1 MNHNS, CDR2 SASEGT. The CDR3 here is CASSELAGSYNEQFF. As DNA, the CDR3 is TGTGCCAGCAGTGAACTAGCGGGCTCCTACAATGAGCAGTTCTTC.

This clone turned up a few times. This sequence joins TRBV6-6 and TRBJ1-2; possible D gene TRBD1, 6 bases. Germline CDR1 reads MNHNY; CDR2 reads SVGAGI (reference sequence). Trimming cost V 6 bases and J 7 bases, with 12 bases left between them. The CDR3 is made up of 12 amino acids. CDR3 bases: TGTGCCAGCAGCATGACAGGAATTGGCTACACCTTC. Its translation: CASSMTGIGYTF.